The clone carrying this T cell receptor beta chain was seen only once. Antigen unknown. Deletions cut 8 bases from V and 5 bases from J, with 13 bases between. The CDR3 has 13 residues. The germline CDR1 and CDR2 sequences are WNHNN and SYGVQD (reference sequence). The sample belongs to a study of shared clonotypes between healthy human individuals. Findings and caveats of the study: Among donors, sharing of clonotypes was expected to be affected by sequencing depth.

Assay used: immunoSEQ multiplex PCR; TCRdb lists only in-frame clones, some missing. The sample lists about 710,000 clones; 60% to 75% were seen once. This TCR was recovered from a woman in her 30s in good health. Sequenced: memory CD4+ T cells sorted from blood. The subset here: CD45RA-negative fraction. V is TRBV10-1 and J is TRBJ2-4; a weak D match, TRBD1 (6 bases). The CDR3 nucleotides read TGCGCCAGCCGAGGCCAGGGGCAAAACATTCAGTACTTC. It yields the protein CASRGQGQNIQYF.